The rows below give T cell receptor beta chains drawn from one sample of a study of monozygotic twins with inflammatory bowel disease. TCRdb derives one entry per CDR3 protein from the 5' RACE reads, leaving out DNA. Here the sample table reports approximately 330,000 distinct CDR3 sequences. Input material: blood. The receptors here all came from a human donor with ulcerative colitis or Crohn's disease, or a healthy co-twin of an affected twin (not recorded which). Each CDR3 is given with its conserved first and last residue. The order of the fields is J gene, V gene, clone size, CDR3 length, CDR3 protein. Part of the rows lack a size; the others show once, few, many or a class for expanded clones.

>TRBJ2-1|TRBV27|-|17
CASTLLGGLAVYNEQFF
>TRBJ2-1|TRBV20-1|-|13
CSVHPPPYNEQFF
>TRBJ2-3|TRBV5-1|-|16
CASAGGLTGSTDTQYF
>TRBJ2-1|TRBV20-1|-|13
CSAGRMSGNEQFF
>TRBJ2-2|TRBV6-1|-|13
CASSITATGELFF
>TRBJ1-5|TRBV7-2|-|15
CASSFTGQVYQPQHF
>TRBJ1-2|TRBV6-1|-|15
CASSEPGEDPYGYTF
>TRBJ2-1|TRBV28|-|13
CASTWGSSNEQFF
>TRBJ1-1|TRBV6-6|-|12
CATRQVWTEAFF
>TRBJ2-7|TRBV12-3/TRBV12-4|-|13
CASRRGTLYEQYF
>TRBJ2-3|TRBV6-5|medium-sized|14
CASGLQGDTDTQYF
>TRBJ2-1|TRBV7-3|-|15
CASSLRLAGVNEQFF
>TRBJ2-1|TRBV9|-|15
CASSVLATRDNEQFF
>TRBJ2-2|TRBV7-3|-|13
CASGTTFGGELFF
>TRBJ2-5|TRBV11-3|-|17
CASSPSSGGAYQETQYF
>TRBJ1-1|TRBV6-5|-|13
CASSKLGGTEAFF
>TRBJ2-4|TRBV12-3/TRBV12-4|-|15
CASSLALRAKNIQYF
>TRBJ2-7|TRBV7-9|-|13
CASSLVGTYEQYF
>TRBJ2-7|TRBV28|-|12
CATRQGSYEQYF
>TRBJ1-2|TRBV5-1|-|14
CASSPRTGHYGYTF
>TRBJ1-5|TRBV7-9|-|17
CASSSMKDRERGQPQHF